A single sample is the source of the 22 T cell receptor beta chains below, sequenced in a study of blood T cell repertoires in COVID-19. Clones were sequenced by immunoSEQ multiplex PCR, and TCRdb holds only the in-frame ones, with some missing. This sample carries roughly 130,000 clones, less than 90% of them seen once, and the ten largest clones take around 1.9%. Sequenced sample: peripheral blood. These receptors were taken from a man between 65 and 85 years old with acute or convalescent COVID-19.

The gene calls are TRBV19 and TRBJ1-6; D ambiguous. The germline V gene has CDR1 LNHDA and CDR2 SQIVND (reference sequence). This CDR3 is built from 16 residues. Trimming shortened V by 5 bases and J by 0 bases, and 11 bases separated the two germline ends. The CDR3 bases are TGTGCCAGTAGTCCGTCTGGGAGCTCCTATAATTCACCCCTCCACTTT. Translated: CASSPSGSSYNSPLHF.

The CDR3 DNA reads as TGTGCCACCAGTCGTGCCGGGGGGGGCGAAGAGACCCAGTACTTC. Translation gives CATSRAGGGEETQYF. The chain joins TRBV15 to TRBJ2-5; 8 nucleotides agree with TRBD2. Germline V gives CDR1 LNHNV, CDR2 YYDKDF (reference sequence). The CDR3 loop spans 15 amino acids. V was clipped by 6 bases and J by 3 bases; unmatched bases: 9. Supplemented by reference TRBV15 and TRBJ2-5, the full variable domain reads DAMVIQNPRYQVTQFGKPVTLSCSQTLNHNVMYWYQQKSSQAPKLLFHYYDKDFNNEADTPDNFQSRRPNTSFCFLDIRSPGLGDTAMYLCATSRAGGGEETQYFGPGTRLLVL.

The J gene is TRBJ1-1, the V gene TRBV7-8; D call uncertain. Looked up from germline, CDR1 is SGHVS and CDR2 is FQNEAQ. V was pared by 6 bases and J by 2 bases, with 10 bases between. This CDR3 contains 13 residues. In DNA, the CDR3 is TGTGCCAGCAGTTTGGGCAGAAACACTGAAGCTTTCTTT. This sequence encodes CASSLGRNTEAFF.

J is TRBJ2-5 and V is TRBV5-1; TRBD1 agrees at 7 bases. The length of the CDR3 is 15 residues. V lost 4 bases and J lost 0; bases outside the gene matches: 6. Per germline, CDR1 SGHRS and CDR2 YFSETQ. This CDR3 reads CASSPGTAYQETQYF. DNA of the CDR3: TGCGCCAGCAGCCCAGGGACAGCTTACCAAGAGACCCAGTACTTC.

This clone showed up just a few times. The J gene is TRBJ2-7, the V gene TRBV10-2; 9 nucleotides align to TRBD2. CDR3 size: 14 residues. Germline loops: CDR1 WSHSY, CDR2 SAAADI. V trimming: 6 bases; J trimming: 1 base; junction bases outside the gene matches: 4. The CDR3 loop reads CASRVTSGSYEQYF. DNA for the CDR3: TGCGCCAGCAGGGTGACTAGCGGTTCCTACGAGCAGTACTTC.

This clone came up a few times. V and J are TRBV24-1 and TRBJ2-2; 8 nucleotides agree with TRBD2. The V gene's germline CDR1 is KGHDR and CDR2 SFDVKD. Germline trimming cut 9 bases from V and 8 bases from J; bases unmatched to any gene: 7. The CDR3 length is 13 residues. CDR3 nucleotide sequence: TGTGCCACCGCGGGGGGATTCCCAGGGGAGCTGTTTTTT. This sequence encodes CATAGGFPGELFF.

J is TRBJ2-3 and V is TRBV14; 8 nucleotides agree with TRBD2. CDR1 and CDR2 (germline): SGHDN, FVKESK. This CDR3 has 17 amino acids. Losses at the gene ends were 4 bases for V and 1 base for J; bases not matched to a gene: 10. CDR3 DNA: TGTGCCAGCAGCCCCCTTGCGGGGGGCCGGGGCACAGATACGCAGTATTTT. Translation gives CASSPLAGGRGTDTQYF.

The V and J genes are TRBV19 and TRBJ2-7; 7 positions match TRBD2. V lost 1 base to trimming and J lost 4 bases; unmatched junction nucleotides: 7. The CDR3 is made up of 15 amino acids. Per germline, CDR1 LNHDA and CDR2 SQIVND (reference sequence). The CDR3 is CASSIGPSGFYEQYF. DNA of the CDR3: TGTGCCAGTAGTATAGGCCCTAGCGGATTTTACGAGCAGTACTTC. The complete variable domain, with remaining parts taken from reference TRBV19 and TRBJ2-7, reads DGGITQSPKYLFRKEGQNVTLSCEQNLNHDAMYWYRQDPGQGLRLIYYSQIVNDFQKGDIAEGYSVSREKKESFPLTVTSAQKNPTAFYLCASSIGPSGFYEQYFGPGTRLTVT.

The rearrangement uses TRBV14 and TRBJ2-1; possible D gene TRBD2, 7 bases. The V end was cut by 4 bases, the J end by 8 bases, with 18 bases between. Germline lookup yields CDR1 SGHDN and CDR2 FVKESK. The CDR3 covers 15 residues. The CDR3 nucleotides read TGTGCCAGCAGCCCCGCGCGGGGGCTGAGGGATGAGCAGTTCTTC. Translation gives CASSPARGLRDEQFF.

V and J are TRBV6-4 and TRBJ2-2; D is unresolved. The ends were cut back, 0 bases at V and 7 bases at J, with 6 bases in the middle. Germline V gene data show CDR1 as MRHNA and CDR2 as SNTAGT. The CDR3 runs to 13 residues. CDR3: CASSDSFSGELFF. CDR3 in DNA: TGTGCCAGCAGTGACTCGTTCAGCGGGGAGCTGTTTTTT.

This chain connects TRBV3-1 (or the pseudogene TRBV3-2) to TRBJ1-1; 8 nucleotides line up with TRBD1. V shed 0 bases and J 4 bases; nucleotides not matched to a gene: 13. The CDR3 covers 18 residues. The germline CDR1 and CDR2 sequences are LGHDT and YNNKEL (reference sequence). The CDR3 DNA sequence: TGTGCCAGCAGCCAAGATAAGGTTGTCAGGGGGCGAGGCACTGAAGCTTTCTTT. The encoded protein is CASSQDKVVRGRGTEAFF.

This clone was seen a few times. The V call is TRBV28, the J call TRBJ1-6, with a weak D call TRBD1 (5 bases). Germline V CDR1 and CDR2: MDHEN, SYDVKM. Between the trimmed V and J ends, which lost 5 bases and 2 bases, there was a span of 10 bases. The CDR3 is made up of 15 amino acids. The CDR3 bases are TGTGCCAGCAGTCAGGGAACAGCCTATAATTCACCCCTCCACTTT. Translating it yields CASSQGTAYNSPLHF. The variable domain in full, completed from reference TRBV28 and TRBJ1-6, reads DVKVTQSSRYLVKRTGEKVFLECVQDMDHENMFWYRQDPGLGLRLIYFSYDVKMKEKGDIPEGYSVSREKKERFSLILESASTNQTSMYLCASSQGTAYNSPLHFGNGTRLTVT.

This clone was recorded only once. The chain employs TRBV14 and TRBJ1-6; D is uncertain. Trimming left V 1 base short and J 8 bases short, with 9 bases between. The CDR3 extends over 14 amino acids. Germline CDR1 and CDR2: SGHDN and FVKESK. The CDR3 DNA follows: TGTGCCAGCAGCCAAGCCAGGCGATATTCACCCCTCCACTTT. As protein: CASSQARRYSPLHF.

This chain connects TRBV19 to TRBJ1-5, with TRBD1 identical over 10 bases. This CDR3 spans 16 amino acids. CDR1 is LNHDA and CDR2 is SQIVND in the germline V gene (reference sequence). V was clipped by 1 base and J by 7 bases; unmatched bases: 7. CDR3 residues: CASSIGDRGREQPQHF. The CDR3 DNA is TGTGCCAGTAGTATAGGGGACAGGGGAAGGGAGCAGCCCCAGCATTTT.

The chain is built from TRBV5-1 and TRBJ2-3; possible D gene TRBD2, 6 bases. The germline V gene encodes CDR1 SGHRS and CDR2 YFSETQ. The CDR3 runs 14 residues. The V gene lost 4 bases and the J gene lost 5 bases, with 14 bases spanning the gap. Here the CDR3 reads CASSKSGWGDTQYF. CDR3 in DNA: TGCGCCAGCAGCAAGAGCGGGTGGGGAGATACGCAGTATTTT.

Written as DNA, the CDR3 is TGTGCCAGCAGCCATATACCTGGCGAAAAACTGTTTTTT. This translates into CASSHIPGEKLFF. The chain employs TRBV14 and TRBJ1-4; D remains ambiguous. CDR1 SGHDN and CDR2 FVKESK come from the germline V gene. This CDR3 spans 13 amino acids. V was cut by 3 bases and J by 8 bases, with 10 bases left in between. Together with reference TRBV14 and TRBJ1-4, the CDR3 gives the full variable domain: EAGVTQFPSHSVIEKGQTVTLRCDPISGHDNLYWYRRVMGKEIKFLLHFVKESKQDESGMPNNRFLAERTGGTYSTLKVQPAELEDSGVYFCASSHIPGEKLFFGSGTQLSVL.

The chain uses TRBV12-3 or TRBV12-4 and TRBJ2-3, with D possibly being TRBD1 (6 bases). This CDR3 is built from 12 residues. The ends were cut back, 8 bases at V and 2 bases at J, with 8 bases in the middle. CDR3 in amino acids: CASGGPTDTQYF. The CDR3 DNA sequence: TGTGCCAGCGGGGGCCCCACAGATACGCAGTATTTT.

The chain joins TRBV9 to TRBJ1-5, with D unclear. Trimming took off 4 bases at V and 7 bases at J, with 12 bases between the two ends. The CDR3 contains 13 residues. Germline V CDR1 and CDR2: SGDLS, YYNGEE. The CDR3 spells CASSPTIGQPQHF. CDR3 DNA sequence: TGTGCCAGCAGCCCCACTATTGGGCAGCCCCAGCATTTT.

The CDR3 DNA follows: TGTGCCGGACAGGGGGCTGTCGGTGGCTACACCTTC. This codes for CAGQGAVGGYTF. The J gene is TRBJ1-2, the V gene TRBV30; 11 nucleotides line up with TRBD1. This CDR3 comprises 12 residues. Looked up from germline, CDR1 is GTSNPN and CDR2 is SVGIG (reference sequence). Trimming at V came to 8 bases and at J to 7 bases, leaving 6 bases not matched to a gene.

This clone was observed a few times. V and J are TRBV2 and TRBJ1-1; no definite D call. Germline V gene data show CDR1 as SNHLY and CDR2 as FYNNEI. Trimming removed 4 bases at V and 9 bases at J, with 9 bases between. The CDR3 runs to 11 residues. CDR3 DNA: TGTGCCAGCAGTGGTAGAGAACAAGCTTTCTTT. Translating gives CASSGREQAFF.

This clone is a singleton in its sample. The genes are TRBV5-5 and TRBJ2-1; 11 nucleotides line up with TRBD2. Germline lookup yields CDR1 SGHKS and CDR2 YYEKEE (reference sequence). The CDR3 loop spans 18 amino acids. V shed 4 bases, J shed 1 base, and the junction held 10 bases outside the gene matches. The CDR3 loop is CASSPGIAGGRSYNEQFF. CDR3 nucleotide sequence: TGTGCCAGCAGCCCCGGGATAGCGGGGGGGCGATCCTACAATGAGCAGTTCTTC.

The V gene is TRBV2, the J gene TRBJ2-7; 12 positions match TRBD1. The ends lost 6 bases at V and 5 bases at J; junction bases unmatched: 20. Germline V gives CDR1 SNHLY, CDR2 FYNNEI. The CDR3 consists of 19 residues. DNA for the CDR3: TGTGCCAGCAGCATAGGGACAGGGGGCAGTGGAAGGGCTCTCGACGAGCAGTACTTC. Its protein is CASSIGTGGSGRALDEQYF.